This TCR beta chain was identified during a study of human T cells and chemical hapten exposure. Study information: Alopecia areata, totalis or universalis was found in mostly female patients. Whole-study findings and limits: Expanded TCRs produced significantly more large CDR3 similarity clusters than controls did.

Individual cDNA molecules each carried unique molecular identifiers attached by the library. A single record per CDR3 protein comes from TCRdb applying MiXCR to the RACE reads. The data contain some 380,000 distinct CDR3 sequences, around 4.8% of them seen just once; the ten biggest clones take up about 2.1%. Time point of the sample: patch test 1, 2 weeks after DPC sensitization. The treatment: therapeutic diphenylcyclopropenone sensitization with weekly scalp DPC. Donors, patients with alopecia ranging from 18 to 70 years old and judged suitable for DPC, provided samples. This clonotype was recorded many times. The antigen is not known. The trim removed 4 bases at V and 8 bases at J, leaving 16 bases unmatched. The CDR3 extends over 17 amino acids. The V gene's germline CDR1 is ENHRY and CDR2 SYGVKD.

The clonotype was recovered from a woman between 50 and 59 years old with alopecia areata. Some clones in this sample may be carry-over from other donors' samples. The V and J genes are TRBV10-3 and TRBJ2-3, with TRBD2 identical over 9 bases. The material was whole blood, obtained in connection with sensitization to the hapten diphenylcyclopropenone (DPC). The CDR3 here is CAISAFGVAGAPGTQYF. Here the CDR3 DNA reads TGTGCCATCAGTGCCTTTGGAGTAGCGGGGGCCCCAGGTACGCAGTATTTT.